The following is a TCR beta chain sequence with its context. What it binds is not known. The data were obtained in a study of breast tumors, draining lymph nodes, adjacent tissues. The V end was cut by 2 bases, the J end by 3 bases, with 9 bases between. The CDR3 runs 14 residues. Germline V gives CDR1 SGHTS, CDR2 YDEGEE. TCRdb re-derived calls from the multiplex PCR reads in MiXCR, one entry per CDR3 protein. The table includes some 14,000 distinct CDR3 sequences, approximately 60% detected once. Study-level findings and limits: Compared with lymph nodes, tumors were less diverse; compared with nontumor tissue, more. Compared with basal-like, luminal-like tumors shared significantly more repertoire with nontumor tissue.

This chain links TRBV5-8 with TRBJ1-5; D gene ambiguous. Sequencing was performed on tumor-adjacent breast tissue. The TCR originated in a female donor with breast cancer. Some clones in this sample may be carry-over from other donors' samples. CDR3 residues: CASSFEGPNQPQHF. The CDR3, as DNA: TGTGCCAGCAGCTTCGAGGGCCCCAATCAGCCCCAGCATTTT.